The 22 T cell receptor beta chains given below trace back to one sample, sequenced in a study of lymphopenia after photon versus proton radiotherapy. Generated by immunoSEQ multiplex PCR, the TCRdb table keeps only in-frame clones and is missing some. Seen here are more than 80,000 clones, 83% observed once, and the top ten hold more than 1.2%. The specimen comprised peripheral blood, sampled from a patient treated with proton-based radiotherapy. These receptors all stem from a man aged 60 to 75 with pancreatic cancer.

The rearrangement uses TRBV7-8 and TRBJ2-7; D unclear. The germline gives CDR1 SGHVS, CDR2 FQNEAQ. This CDR3 has 16 residues. V lost 5 bases to trimming and J lost 0 bases, with 17 bases between them. CDR3 loop: CASSPLMGISSYEQYF. The DNA of the CDR3 is TGTGCCAGCAGCCCTCTCATGGGGATCAGCTCCTACGAGCAGTACTTC.

This clone was counted a few times. The gene calls are TRBV6-1 and TRBJ2-2; the match to TRBD1 covers 9 bases. Germline CDR1 and CDR2: MNHNS and SASEGT. The J segment lost 6 bases and the V segment lost 6 bases, leaving 8 bases of the junction unmatched. CDR3 length equals 15 residues. The CDR3, as DNA: TGTGCCAGCAGCCAGGACAGGGGATTAGCCGGGGAGCTGTTTTTT. This gives the protein CASSQDRGLAGELFF.

This chain joins TRBV2 and TRBJ2-3; D unclear. CDR1 SNHLY and CDR2 FYNNEI come from the germline V gene. This CDR3 contains 14 residues. V dropped 6 bases and J dropped 0 bases, with 10 bases sitting between them. As DNA, the CDR3 is TGTGCCAGCAGGGCCAGGAGTAGCACAGATACGCAGTATTTT. Protein sequence: CASRARSSTDTQYF.

This clone was seen a handful of times. The genes are TRBV28 and TRBJ1-2; tentative D call: TRBD1 (6 bases). The germline gives CDR1 MDHEN, CDR2 SYDVKM. This CDR3 contains 12 residues. Trimming removed 6 bases at V and 6 bases at J, with 11 bases between. CDR3 loop: CASSTGRNGYTF. The CDR3 DNA is TGTGCCAGCAGCACAGGGAGGAATGGCTACACCTTC.

The CDR3 protein is CASSSNLFDTQYF. As DNA, the CDR3 is TGTGCCAGCAGTTCTAACCTTTTCGATACGCAGTATTTT. This chain uses TRBV27 with TRBJ2-3; D ambiguous. Trimming removed 4 bases from V and 6 bases from J, with 11 bases in between. CDR1 and CDR2 (germline): MNHEY, SMNVEV (reference sequence). CDR3 length equals 13 residues.

V is TRBV28 and J is TRBJ2-7; possibly TRBD2 for D (6 bases). Trimming stripped 3 bases from V and 12 bases from J, with 15 bases between. Germline V gene sequence: CDR1 MDHEN, CDR2 SYDVKM. This CDR3 spans 12 amino acids. CDR3 in DNA: TGTGCCAGCAGTTTGAGGACTACCCAGAGGTACTTC. As protein: CASSLRTTQRYF.

The chain recombines TRBV19 with TRBJ2-2; 7 positions match TRBD1. Trimming cost V 11 bases and J 3 bases; bases outside gene matches: 9. The germline gives CDR1 LNHDA, CDR2 SQIVND (reference sequence). The length of the CDR3 is 14 residues. CDR3 region: CASRKGADTGELFF. The DNA of the CDR3 is TGTGCCTCCAGGAAGGGGGCGGACACCGGGGAGCTGTTTTTT.

The rearrangement joins TRBV29-1 to TRBJ2-3, with 10 bases fitting TRBD2. The CDR3 extends over 14 amino acids. The germline V gene encodes CDR1 SQVTM and CDR2 ANQGSEA. The trim removed 6 bases at V and 6 bases at J, leaving 9 bases unmatched. The CDR3 region is CSVWGASGSDTQYF. CDR3 bases: TGCAGCGTCTGGGGGGCTAGCGGGAGTGATACGCAGTATTTT.

The chain joins TRBV28 to TRBJ2-7; unclear D gene. From germline, CDR1 is MDHEN and CDR2 SYDVKM. V was trimmed by 6 bases and J by 4 bases, leaving 22 bases between them. The CDR3 loop spans 16 amino acids. In DNA form, the CDR3 reads TGTGCCAGCAGGCCGCTCGGCGAGGTGAGAATGTACGAGCAGTACTTC. It yields the protein CASRPLGEVRMYEQYF.

The rearrangement links TRBV11-2 to TRBJ1-1; D unclear. The V gene's germline CDR1 is SGHAT and CDR2 FQNNGV. V was pared by 2 bases and J by 11 bases, with 12 bases between. The CDR3 is 12 residues long. CDR3 amino acids: CASSLSLGGAFF. DNA for the CDR3: TGTGCCAGCAGCTTATCCCTCGGCGGGGCTTTCTTT.

This clone showed up just once. This chain joins TRBV19 and TRBJ2-7, with no clear D. Germline CDR1 and CDR2: LNHDA and SQIVND (reference sequence). Trimming shortened V by 2 bases and J by 3 bases, and 8 bases separated the two germline ends. The CDR3 totals 13 residues. The CDR3 bases are TGTGCCAGTAGTATACTACTGGGCTACGAGCAGTACTTC. It specifies CASSILLGYEQYF. The full variable domain, rest sourced from reference TRBV19 and TRBJ2-7, is DGGITQSPKYLFRKEGQNVTLSCEQNLNHDAMYWYRQDPGQGLRLIYYSQIVNDFQKGDIAEGYSVSREKKESFPLTVTSAQKNPTAFYLCASSILLGYEQYFGPGTRLTVT.

The CDR3 nucleotides are TGTGCCAGCAGCCGATACACCGTAACAGGCCCCCAGCATTTT. This translates into CASSRYTVTGPQHF. The chain combines TRBV5-5 with TRBJ1-5; the D gene is possibly TRBD1 (5 bases). This CDR3 has 14 residues. CDR1 and CDR2 (germline): SGHKS, YYEKEE (reference sequence). The V end lost 4 bases, the J end lost 10 bases, and 18 bases lay between the germline ends. Full variable domain (rest looked up from reference TRBV5-5 and TRBJ1-5): DAGVTQSPTHLIKTRGQQVTLRCSPISGHKSVSWYQQVLGQGPQFIFQYYEKEERGRGNFPDRFSARQFPNYSSELNVNALLLGDSALYLCASSRYTVTGPQHFGDGTRLSIL.

In its sample, this clone was seen once. V and J are TRBV5-1 and TRBJ2-7, with D tentatively TRBD2 (6 bases). The CDR3 length is 15 residues. The V end was cut by 2 bases, the J end by 11 bases, with 23 bases between. Germline V CDR1 and CDR2: SGHRS, YFSETQ. This CDR3 reads CASSFDGGGQTREYF. The CDR3 DNA follows: TGCGCCAGCAGCTTTGATGGGGGAGGCCAAACGAGGGAGTACTTC.

The V and J genes are TRBV6-1 and TRBJ1-1; D is possibly TRBD1 (5 bases). The V gene lost 8 bases and the J gene lost 2 bases, with 15 bases spanning the gap. Germline V gene data show CDR1 as MNHNS and CDR2 as SASEGT. The CDR3 contains 14 residues. The CDR3 reads CASGRALGNTEAFF. DNA of the CDR3: TGTGCCAGCGGCAGGGCACTGGGTAACACTGAAGCTTTCTTT.

The V and J genes are TRBV18 and TRBJ1-2, with D possibly TRBD1 on 5 matching bases. Deletions cut 6 bases from V and 1 base from J, with 12 bases between. This CDR3 spans 14 amino acids. Germline V gene lookup returns CDR1 KGHSH and CDR2 LQKENI. CDR3 in amino acids: CASSRADSNYGYTF. As DNA, the CDR3 is TGTGCCAGCTCCCGCGCTGACAGTAACTATGGCTACACCTTC.

CDR3 DNA: TGTGCCAGCAGCTTCAATCTACCGACAGGGAACTATGGCTACACCTTC. Amino acids: CASSFNLPTGNYGYTF. V and J are TRBV28 and TRBJ1-2; 7 bases are a match to TRBD1. Germline assignment: CDR1 MDHEN and CDR2 SYDVKM. After removal of 6 bases from V and 2 bases from J, the junction contained 12 bases not matched to a gene. This CDR3 is built from 16 residues.

V usage is TRBV25-1 and J usage is TRBJ2-5; 8 bases are a match to TRBD2. Per the germline V gene, CDR1 is MGHDK and CDR2 is SYGVNS. The CDR3 length is 17 residues. Germline trimming cut 1 base from V and 4 bases from J; bases unmatched to any gene: 11. CDR3 DNA sequence: TGTGCCAGCAGTGAATTAAAAATAGCGGGAAATGGAGAGACCCAGTACTTC. As protein: CASSELKIAGNGETQYF.

This clone showed up just a few times. The rearrangement links TRBV6-5 to TRBJ1-4; D ambiguous. V lost 0 bases and J lost 4, with 6 bases in between. Germline V gives CDR1 MNHEY, CDR2 SVGAGI. The CDR3 is made up of 14 amino acids. The CDR3 region is CASSYSGSNEKLFF. As DNA, the CDR3 is TGTGCCAGCAGTTACTCAGGGAGTAATGAAAAACTGTTTTTT.

This clone appeared a single time. V usage is TRBV18 and J usage is TRBJ2-2; tentative D call: TRBD1 (6 bases). The germline V and J ends were trimmed by 5 bases and 0 bases, with 10 bases remaining between them. CDR1 and CDR2 (germline): KGHSH, LQKENI. The CDR3 is 15 amino acids. DNA of the CDR3: TGTGCCAGCTCAAAGGACAGCGCGAACACCGGGGAGCTGTTTTTT. Encoded protein: CASSKDSANTGELFF.

This clone was seen once. The chain's CDR3 is CASSISTGTTNTEAFF. CDR3 DNA sequence: TGTGCCAGTAGTATTTCTACCGGGACAACGAACACTGAAGCTTTCTTT. This chain connects TRBV19 to TRBJ1-1, with D tentatively TRBD1 (6 bases). There are 16 residues in the CDR3. CDR1 and CDR2 from the germline V gene are LNHDA and SQIVND (reference sequence). Trimming stripped 3 bases from V and 1 base from J, with 15 bases between.

The V and J genes are TRBV19 and TRBJ2-1, with a tentative D call TRBD2 (6 bases). The germline V gene has CDR1 LNHDA and CDR2 SQIVND (reference sequence). The CDR3 runs 16 residues. Trimming removed 1 base from V and 8 bases from J, with 18 bases in between. The CDR3 DNA reads as TGTGCCAGTAGTATAGCCTTCTGGACCGGGACTCATGAGCAGTTCTTC. Its translation is CASSIAFWTGTHEQFF.

The V and J genes are TRBV2 and TRBJ1-4, with D unclear. The V and J ends lost 2 bases and 1 base respectively, with 5 bases between them. This CDR3 region has 14 residues. CDR1 is SNHLY and CDR2 is FYNNEI in the germline V gene. The CDR3: CASSERRTNEKLFF. The DNA for the CDR3 is TGTGCCAGCAGTGAAAGGAGAACTAATGAAAAACTGTTTTTT.